The present T cell receptor beta chain was sequenced within a study of blood T cell repertoires in COVID-19. For the study at large: The samples span acute and convalescent COVID-19 from the United States, Italy and Spain.

V gave up 4 bases and J gave up 0 bases, with 15 bases separating them. Germline-derived CDR1 and CDR2 are SGHRS and YFSETQ. The CDR3 loop spans 16 amino acids. The data were produced by immunoSEQ multiplex PCR, yet TCRdb's version contains in-frame clones alone and is incomplete. The sample lists about 60,000 clones, approximately 80% occurring once. This chain uses TRBV5-1 with TRBJ2-3; tentatively, D is TRBD1 (5 bases). This clonotype originated in a man between 60 and 75 years old with acute or convalescent COVID-19. Sequenced material: peripheral blood. The CDR3 bases are TGCGCCAGCAGCCGACACAGACAGCCGAGCACAGATACGCAGTATTTT. It codes for CASSRHRQPSTDTQYF.